This TCR beta chain was identified during a study of blood T cell repertoires in COVID-19. Study-wide context: The cDNA or gDNA used as material had been derived from T cells, B-cell-depleted T cells, or PBMCs.

This CDR3 is 13 amino acids long. After removal of 6 bases from V and 13 bases from J, the junction contained 14 bases not matched to a gene. The table came from immunoSEQ multiplex PCR; TCRdb's copy has only in-frame clones and leaves some out. Of 88,000 or so clones listed, about 85% are singletons. Sample: peripheral blood. The receptor's source is a man aged 55 to 69 with acute or convalescent COVID-19. This sequence joins TRBV12-3 or TRBV12-4 and TRBJ2-5; 7 bases line up with TRBD2. CDR3 in amino acids: CASRERRLGGTYF. CDR3 in DNA: TGTGCCAGCAGGGAACGACGACTGGGGGGGACGTACTTC.